This TCR beta chain was captured by sequencing in a study of shared T cell receptors in the human thymus. Losses at the gene ends were 3 bases for V and 7 bases for J; bases not matched to a gene: 2. The CDR3 is 13 amino acids. CDR1 and CDR2 from the germline V gene are SGHDT and YYEEEE. Sequenced by immunoSEQ multiplex PCR; TCRdb stores in-frame clones only, minus some. The repertoire holds roughly 700,000 clones, with approximately 88% as singletons. The same sample was also used in a study of human thymus T cells. That paper notes: Resections from corrective heart surgery provided thymus tissue. Biased V and J segment usage appeared in thymus and peripheral blood. There were highly overlapping thymic repertoires among unrelated individuals, as related research reported.

The chain carries TRBV5-6 and TRBJ1-2; 11 bases fit TRBD1. The receptor was derived from a boy under three years old with a congenital heart defect. Sequencing input: thymocytes. DNA of the CDR3: TGTGCCAGCAGCTCCGGGACAGGGGGTGGCTACACCTTC. The encoded protein is CASSSGTGGGYTF.